This is a list of T cell receptor beta chains from one sample in a study of T-cell memory formation after mild COVID-19. TCRdb called the 5' RACE reads again in MiXCR, with one record for every CDR3 protein. Among fewer than 700,000 distinct CDR3 sequences, under 20% were seen once, and the ten largest hold 12%. The specimen was PBMCs or a T cell subset sorted from them (not recorded which). The receptors were sampled from an adult woman who had mild COVID-19 (a few samples of this study predate the infection). Cell type and time point are not known. The CDR3 runs from the conserved cysteine through the conserved F or W. The order of the fields is V gene, J gene, D gene, clone size, CDR3 protein, CDR3 DNA. A D gene is named only where the DNA matches it firmly. Rows may omit the clone size; those that give it use once, few, many or a size class.

V gene: TRBV27
J gene: TRBJ1-6
D gene: TRBD1
clone size: .
CDR3 protein: CASSLTQGWDYNSPLHF
CDR3 DNA: TGTGCCAGCAGTTTAACACAGGGGTGGGACTATAATTCACCCCTCCACTTT

V gene: TRBV6-6
J gene: TRBJ1-4
D gene: .
clone size: .
CDR3 protein: CASSDAGISNEKLFF
CDR3 DNA: TGTGCCAGCAGTGATGCGGGGATTTCTAATGAAAAACTGTTTTTT

V gene: TRBV7-8
J gene: TRBJ2-5
D gene: .
clone size: .
CDR3 protein: CASSPQGKETQYF
CDR3 DNA: TGTGCCAGCAGCCCTCAGGGAAAAGAGACCCAGTACTTC

V gene: TRBV7-6
J gene: TRBJ2-1
D gene: TRBD1
clone size: .
CDR3 protein: CASSLRTGGGYNEQFF
CDR3 DNA: TGTGCCAGCAGCTTAAGGACAGGGGGCGGCTACAATGAGCAGTTCTTC

V gene: TRBV18
J gene: TRBJ1-4
D gene: .
clone size: few
CDR3 protein: CASSPRTGVANEKLFF
CDR3 DNA: TGTGCCAGCTCACCGAGGACGGGGGTGGCTAATGAAAAACTGTTTTTT

V gene: TRBV2
J gene: TRBJ1-6
D gene: .
clone size: many
CDR3 protein: CASRPGQTNNSPLHF
CDR3 DNA: TGTGCCAGCCGCCCCGGACAGACGAATAATTCACCCCTCCACTTT

V gene: TRBV7-8
J gene: TRBJ2-7
D gene: TRBD2
clone size: many
CDR3 protein: CASSWDYSYEQYF
CDR3 DNA: TGTGCCAGCAGTTGGGACTACTCCTACGAGCAGTACTTC

V gene: TRBV18
J gene: TRBJ2-5
D gene: TRBD2
clone size: few
CDR3 protein: CASSPPTSGGPGGQYF
CDR3 DNA: TGTGCCAGCTCACCACCGACTAGCGGGGGCCCAGGCGGCCAGTACTTC

V gene: TRBV20-1
J gene: TRBJ1-2
D gene: .
clone size: .
CDR3 protein: CSASPRWNGYTF
CDR3 DNA: TGCAGTGCTTCCCCCCGGTGGAATGGCTACACCTTC

V gene: TRBV7-3
J gene: TRBJ2-1
D gene: .
clone size: .
CDR3 protein: CASSAQPGPYNEQFF
CDR3 DNA: TGTGCCAGCAGCGCTCAACCGGGCCCCTACAATGAGCAGTTCTTC

V gene: TRBV7-9
J gene: TRBJ2-7
D gene: TRBD1
clone size: few
CDR3 protein: CASSPLPGTGIYEQYF
CDR3 DNA: TGTGCCAGCAGCCCCCTACCCGGGACAGGGATCTACGAGCAGTACTTC

V gene: TRBV6-5
J gene: TRBJ2-7
D gene: TRBD1
clone size: .
CDR3 protein: CASSPRQGSEQYF
CDR3 DNA: TGTGCCAGCAGTCCTAGACAGGGCAGCGAGCAGTACTTC

V gene: TRBV6-2/TRBV6-3
J gene: TRBJ2-3
D gene: TRBD2
clone size: few
CDR3 protein: CASSPMRGNFPDTQYF
CDR3 DNA: TGTGCCAGCAGCCCTATGCGGGGGAATTTTCCAGATACGCAGTATTTT

V gene: TRBV24-1
J gene: TRBJ2-2
D gene: .
clone size: .
CDR3 protein: CATSDFRSGELFF
CDR3 DNA: TGTGCCACCAGTGATTTTCGCTCCGGGGAGCTGTTTTTT

V gene: TRBV6-2/TRBV6-3
J gene: TRBJ2-2
D gene: TRBD2
clone size: few
CDR3 protein: CASSYSPGLAWTGELFF
CDR3 DNA: TGTGCCAGCAGTTACTCCCCGGGACTAGCGTGGACCGGGGAGCTGTTTTTT

V gene: TRBV5-6
J gene: TRBJ2-1
D gene: .
clone size: few
CDR3 protein: CASSPRLNYNEQFF
CDR3 DNA: TGTGCCAGCAGCCCGCGTCTGAATTACAATGAGCAGTTCTTC

V gene: TRBV5-1
J gene: TRBJ1-5
D gene: .
clone size: .
CDR3 protein: CAITWVERWNQPQHF
CDR3 DNA: TGCGCCATCACCTGGGTAGAAAGGTGGAATCAGCCCCAGCATTTT

V gene: TRBV7-6
J gene: TRBJ1-1
D gene: .
clone size: .
CDR3 protein: CASSLALAGTSGQAFF
CDR3 DNA: TGTGCCAGCAGCTTAGCGCTGGCAGGAACATCTGGGCAAGCTTTCTTT

V gene: TRBV6-2/TRBV6-3
J gene: TRBJ2-1
D gene: TRBD2
clone size: .
CDR3 protein: CASSSRTSGGAARNEQFF
CDR3 DNA: TGTGCCAGCAGTTCCCGGACTAGCGGGGGGGCAGCGAGGAATGAGCAGTTCTTC

V gene: TRBV7-2
J gene: TRBJ2-2
D gene: TRBD2
clone size: .
CDR3 protein: CASSLDSGSMAGELFF
CDR3 DNA: TGTGCCAGCAGCTTAGATAGCGGGAGTATGGCCGGGGAGCTGTTTTTT

V gene: TRBV19
J gene: TRBJ2-3
D gene: TRBD1
clone size: .
CDR3 protein: CASKVQDRDADTQYF
CDR3 DNA: TGTGCCAGTAAAGTCCAGGACAGGGATGCAGATACGCAGTATTTT

V gene: TRBV12-3/TRBV12-4
J gene: TRBJ2-1
D gene: .
clone size: .
CDR3 protein: CASSLISEQFF
CDR3 DNA: TGTGCCAGCAGTCTCATTAGTGAGCAGTTCTTC

V gene: TRBV6-2/TRBV6-3
J gene: TRBJ2-2
D gene: .
clone size: few
CDR3 protein: CASTIGRELFF
CDR3 DNA: TGTGCCAGCACCATAGGACGGGAGCTGTTTTTT

V gene: TRBV5-5
J gene: TRBJ2-3
D gene: TRBD2
clone size: .
CDR3 protein: CARSSLADDTDTQYF
CDR3 DNA: TGTGCCAGAAGCTCACTAGCGGATGACACAGATACGCAGTATTTT

V gene: TRBV12-3/TRBV12-4
J gene: TRBJ2-1
D gene: TRBD2
clone size: .
CDR3 protein: CASSPRGGGGNEQFF
CDR3 DNA: TGTGCCAGCAGCCCCCGGGGGGGAGGTGGCAATGAGCAGTTCTTC

V gene: TRBV20-1
J gene: TRBJ1-1
D gene: .
clone size: few
CDR3 protein: CSAEEVRAGTEAFF
CDR3 DNA: TGCAGTGCTGAAGAGGTGAGGGCAGGGACTGAAGCTTTCTTT

V gene: TRBV29-1
J gene: TRBJ1-2
D gene: TRBD1
clone size: many
CDR3 protein: CSVAGQGADGYTF
CDR3 DNA: TGCAGCGTAGCTGGACAGGGGGCAGATGGCTACACCTTC

V gene: TRBV20-1
J gene: TRBJ2-7
D gene: TRBD1
clone size: many
CDR3 protein: CSATDSRQGANEQYF
CDR3 DNA: TGCAGTGCGACGGACAGCCGGCAGGGGGCTAACGAGCAGTACTTC

V gene: TRBV9
J gene: TRBJ2-2
D gene: .
clone size: few
CDR3 protein: CASSVDNIGTNTGELFF
CDR3 DNA: TGTGCCAGCAGCGTAGACAATATTGGGACGAACACCGGGGAGCTGTTTTTT

V gene: TRBV24-1
J gene: TRBJ2-2
D gene: .
clone size: few
CDR3 protein: CATRRDTGNTGELFF
CDR3 DNA: TGTGCCACCAGGAGAGATACAGGGAACACCGGGGAGCTGTTTTTT

V gene: TRBV4-1
J gene: TRBJ1-5
D gene: .
clone size: few
CDR3 protein: CASSLRHVALSNQPQHF
CDR3 DNA: TGCGCCAGCAGCCTACGACACGTTGCACTTAGCAATCAGCCCCAGCATTTT

V gene: TRBV12-3/TRBV12-4
J gene: TRBJ2-7
D gene: .
clone size: many
CDR3 protein: CASSLAGAHYEQYF
CDR3 DNA: TGTGCCAGCAGTTTAGCCGGGGCCCACTACGAGCAGTACTTC

V gene: TRBV7-7
J gene: TRBJ2-5
D gene: .
clone size: few
CDR3 protein: CASSSATVRGSGTQYF
CDR3 DNA: TGTGCCAGCAGCTCGGCGACAGTCCGGGGGTCGGGGACCCAGTACTTC

V gene: TRBV4-2
J gene: TRBJ2-1
D gene: .
clone size: many
CDR3 protein: CASSWDLRDPSVGFF
CDR3 DNA: TGTGCCAGCAGCTGGGACTTGCGGGATCCATCAGTGGGATTCTTC

V gene: TRBV29-1
J gene: TRBJ2-2
D gene: .
clone size: many
CDR3 protein: CSSRRGDTGELFF
CDR3 DNA: TGCAGCTCCCGGAGGGGGGACACCGGGGAGCTGTTTTTT

V gene: TRBV6-1
J gene: TRBJ2-3
D gene: .
clone size: .
CDR3 protein: CASSEPLHTDTQYF
CDR3 DNA: TGTGCCAGCAGTGAGCCGCTTCACACAGATACGCAGTATTTT

V gene: TRBV3-1
J gene: TRBJ2-3
D gene: .
clone size: .
CDR3 protein: CASSQVARGDTQYF
CDR3 DNA: TGTGCCAGCAGCCAAGTCGCCCGGGGAGATACGCAGTATTTT

V gene: TRBV12-3/TRBV12-4
J gene: TRBJ2-1
D gene: .
clone size: few
CDR3 protein: CASSSASYNEQFF
CDR3 DNA: TGTGCCAGCAGTTCAGCGTCCTACAATGAGCAGTTCTTC

V gene: TRBV27
J gene: TRBJ1-3
D gene: .
clone size: .
CDR3 protein: CASSLTGSNSGNTIYF
CDR3 DNA: TGTGCCAGCAGCCTAACAGGGTCCAACTCTGGAAACACCATATATTTT

V gene: TRBV4-2
J gene: TRBJ1-1
D gene: .
clone size: few
CDR3 protein: CASSQERGANTEAFF
CDR3 DNA: TGTGCCAGCAGCCAAGAAAGAGGGGCGAACACTGAAGCTTTCTTT

V gene: TRBV15
J gene: TRBJ1-3
D gene: .
clone size: .
CDR3 protein: CATSRDWDSGNTIYF
CDR3 DNA: TGTGCCACCAGCAGAGATTGGGACTCTGGAAACACCATATATTTT

V gene: TRBV20-1
J gene: TRBJ2-2
D gene: TRBD2
clone size: many
CDR3 protein: CSARLRALAERGTGELFF
CDR3 DNA: TGCAGTGCTAGGCTGCGCGCACTAGCGGAGAGGGGCACCGGGGAGCTGTTTTTT

V gene: TRBV11-3
J gene: TRBJ2-7
D gene: TRBD1
clone size: few
CDR3 protein: CASSPPPPGQGAYEQYF
CDR3 DNA: TGTGCCAGCAGCCCACCCCCCCCGGGACAGGGAGCCTACGAGCAGTACTTC

V gene: TRBV10-3
J gene: TRBJ2-7
D gene: TRBD1
clone size: .
CDR3 protein: CANARQGTGEQYF
CDR3 DNA: TGTGCCAACGCCCGACAGGGGACGGGCGAGCAGTACTTC

V gene: TRBV9
J gene: TRBJ2-6
D gene: .
clone size: few
CDR3 protein: CASSVAGSGANVLTF
CDR3 DNA: TGTGCCAGCAGCGTAGCCGGCTCTGGGGCCAACGTCCTGACTTTC

V gene: TRBV5-1
J gene: TRBJ2-1
D gene: .
clone size: few
CDR3 protein: CASSLAPGNSYNEQFF
CDR3 DNA: TGCGCCAGCAGCTTGGCCCCGGGGAACTCCTACAATGAGCAGTTCTTC

V gene: TRBV6-5
J gene: TRBJ2-3
D gene: .
clone size: few
CDR3 protein: CASRATVSDTQYF
CDR3 DNA: TGTGCCAGCAGAGCGACCGTCTCAGATACGCAGTATTTT

V gene: TRBV6-6
J gene: TRBJ2-1
D gene: .
clone size: .
CDR3 protein: CASGSIDTNNEQFF
CDR3 DNA: TGTGCCAGCGGGTCAATTGACACAAACAATGAGCAGTTCTTC

V gene: TRBV5-5
J gene: TRBJ2-7
D gene: TRBD2
clone size: .
CDR3 protein: CASSFFRTSGSTYEQYF
CDR3 DNA: TGTGCCAGCAGCTTTTTTCGGACTAGCGGGAGCACCTACGAGCAGTACTTC

V gene: TRBV29-1
J gene: TRBJ2-4
D gene: .
clone size: once
CDR3 protein: CSVEEKGLGQGNIQYF
CDR3 DNA: TGCAGCGTTGAGGAGAAGGGGCTGGGGCAGGGAAACATTCAGTACTTC

V gene: TRBV29-1
J gene: TRBJ2-7
D gene: .
clone size: few
CDR3 protein: CSVWGRPGSEQYF
CDR3 DNA: TGCAGCGTTTGGGGCAGGCCTGGGAGCGAGCAGTACTTC